The clone carrying this T cell receptor beta chain was detected a few times. Sample-barcoded 5' priming and a J-beta primer mix drove a second PCR of about 6 to 12 cycles. TCRdb re-called the 5' RACE reads through MiXCR, storing one row per CDR3 protein. Among about 1.6 million distinct CDR3 sequences listed, roughly a third were seen once. The sample is drawn from a study of blood T cells in healthy people across ages. The CDR3 runs to 15 residues. J lost 6 bases, V lost 3 bases, and 9 bases had no gene match. Germline CDR1 and CDR2: DFQATT and SNEGSKA (reference sequence). Each donor's blood draw was 8.5 to 10 milliliters of peripheral blood.

The sequence came from a woman aged 25 to 39 in good health. The V call is TRBV20-1, the J call TRBJ2-3; 10 bases agree with TRBD2. Input material: blood. CDR3: CSARSSGGALDTQYF. CDR3 DNA sequence: TGCAGTGCTAGGTCTAGCGGGGGAGCTTTGGATACGCAGTATTTT.